Below, 18 T cell receptor beta chains from the same sample are listed, as sequenced in a study of blood T cell repertoires in COVID-19. Some clones are missing from TCRdb's copy, which holds only in-frame ones; the method was immunoSEQ multiplex PCR. The table records 150,000 to 200,000 clones, roughly 80% of them present only once. The sequenced material came from peripheral blood. Receptors were obtained from a man in his 70s with acute or convalescent COVID-19.

This chain joins TRBV19 and TRBJ1-1, with D possibly matching TRBD1 (5 bases). CDR3 length: 12 residues. Germline CDR1 reads LNHDA; CDR2 reads SQIVND (reference sequence). Trimming removed 3 bases at V and 8 bases at J, with 10 bases between. The CDR3 loop is CASSIRGTEAFF. The DNA for the CDR3 is TGTGCCAGTAGTATCCGGGGGACGGAAGCTTTCTTT.

The V and J genes are TRBV6-5 and TRBJ1-2; D is uncertain. Per the germline V gene, CDR1 is MNHEY and CDR2 is SVGAGI. The germline V and J ends were trimmed by 7 bases and 5 bases, with 17 bases remaining between them. This CDR3 contains 14 residues. CDR3 region: CASTRNREVYGYTF. In DNA form, the CDR3 reads TGTGCCAGCACAAGAAACCGGGAAGTATATGGCTACACCTTC.

The gene calls are TRBV9 and TRBJ2-7, with 14 bases identical to TRBD2. The trim removed 4 bases at V and 7 bases at J, leaving 7 bases unmatched. CDR3 length: 15 residues. The germline V gene has CDR1 SGDLS and CDR2 YYNGEE. CDR3 region: CASSTGLAGEEEQYF. As DNA, the CDR3 is TGTGCCAGCAGCACGGGACTAGCGGGAGAAGAGGAGCAGTACTTC.

The rearrangement uses TRBV11-2 and TRBJ2-5, with D uncertain. V lost 0 bases, J lost 14 bases, and 13 bases lay in between. Per germline, CDR1 SGHAT and CDR2 FQNNGV. CDR3 length: 12 residues. Written as DNA, the CDR3 is TGTGCCAGCAGCTTAGACAGTGTCACGATTTACTTC. This sequence encodes CASSLDSVTIYF.

This clone was seen only a few times. The rearrangement joins TRBV4-3 to TRBJ1-3, with 7 positions matching TRBD1. The germline V gene encodes CDR1 LGHNA and CDR2 YSLEER. Trimming took 5 bases from V and 3 from J; bases not matched to a gene: 7. The CDR3 length is 15 residues. The CDR3 sequence: CASSISRDSGNTIYF. The CDR3 nucleotides read TGCGCCAGCAGCATAAGCCGGGACAGTGGAAACACCATATATTTT.

J is TRBJ2-7 and V is TRBV7-9, with 10 bases identical to TRBD2. From germline, CDR1 is SEHNR and CDR2 FQNEAQ (reference sequence). Trimming removed 5 bases from V and 4 bases from J; junction bases left unmatched: 5. This CDR3 is built from 14 residues. The DNA of the CDR3 is TGTGCCAGCAGCCCTAGCGGGAGATCGTACGAGCAGTACTTC. Protein: CASSPSGRSYEQYF.

The rearrangement joins TRBV7-6 to TRBJ1-3; a possible D gene is TRBD1 (5 bases). Trimming removed 5 bases at V and 1 base at J, with 12 bases between. The CDR3 runs 15 residues. In germline, CDR1 is SGHVS, CDR2 FNYEAQ. The CDR3: CASSQTVNSGNTIYF. The CDR3 nucleotides read TGTGCCAGCAGCCAGACAGTCAATTCTGGAAACACCATATATTTT.

This CDR3 reads CATSDPIHYEQYF. The CDR3 DNA reads as TGTGCCACCAGTGACCCCATCCACTACGAGCAGTACTTC. The V call is TRBV24-1, the J call TRBJ2-7; D ambiguous. The germline V gene encodes CDR1 KGHDR and CDR2 SFDVKD. The CDR3 consists of 13 residues. V gave up 4 bases and J gave up 3 bases, with 9 bases separating them.

Remarks on this clone: A much larger clone is a single base away; this may be a read error. Written as DNA, the CDR3 is TGTGCCAGCAGTTCCGGGACATCCTATGGCTACACCTTC. As protein: CASSSGTSYGYTF. The chain combines TRBV6-5 with TRBJ1-2; perhaps TRBD1 as D (6 bases). Per germline, CDR1 MNHEY and CDR2 SVGAGI. CDR3 length: 13 residues. Trimming removed 4 bases at V and 4 bases at J, with 10 bases between.

The chain couples TRBV3-1 (or the pseudogene TRBV3-2) to TRBJ2-1; D is ambiguous. The CDR3 runs to 13 residues. Germline V gene lookup returns CDR1 LGHDT and CDR2 YNNKEL (reference sequence). V was clipped by 2 bases and J by 6 bases, with 8 bases between them. For the CDR3, the DNA is TGTGCCAGCAGCCAAAGAGGTTCCAATGAGCAGTTCTTC. Translated: CASSQRGSNEQFF.

The chain has TRBV6-6 and TRBJ1-2, with TRBD1 identical over 8 bases. This CDR3 is 16 amino acids long. In germline, CDR1 is MNHNY, CDR2 SVGAGI (reference sequence). The junction had 14 bases not matched to a gene; V was cut back by 7 bases and J by 4 bases. CDR3 residues: CASIDGGQGLGYGYTF. The CDR3 DNA follows: TGTGCCAGCATCGACGGAGGACAGGGCTTGGGCTATGGCTACACCTTC.

V gene TRBV19 combines with J gene TRBJ2-2; D is ambiguous. V was pared by 3 bases and J by 7 bases, with 3 bases between. This CDR3 comprises 11 residues. The V gene's germline CDR1 is LNHDA and CDR2 SQIVND (reference sequence). CDR3 bases: TGTGCCAGTAGTATCGGCGGGGAGCTGTTTTTT. Translating it yields CASSIGGELFF.

The chain couples TRBV7-9 to TRBJ2-7; TRBD1 agrees at 7 bases. Germline V CDR1 and CDR2: SEHNR, FQNEAQ (reference sequence). The ends lost 5 bases at V and 7 bases at J; junction bases unmatched: 14. This CDR3 has 15 amino acids. CDR3: CASSQQGPRVWEQYF. CDR3 DNA sequence: TGTGCCAGCAGCCAACAGGGGCCCAGGGTATGGGAGCAGTACTTC.

V gene TRBV6-2 or TRBV6-3 combines with J gene TRBJ2-5; D is ambiguous. Germline V CDR1 and CDR2: MNHEY, SVGEGT. With 6 bases removed from V and 5 bases from J, the gap between germline ends came to 13 bases. The CDR3 has 13 residues. Here the CDR3 reads CASSRPSQETQYF. CDR3 in DNA: TGTGCCAGCAGCCGCCCTAGTCAGGAGACCCAGTACTTC.

This rearrangement joins TRBV5-4 to TRBJ1-5; no firm D call. This CDR3 has 13 residues. The germline V gene encodes CDR1 SGHNT and CDR2 YYREEE (reference sequence). V was cut by 0 bases and J by 3 bases, with 4 bases left in between. CDR3 nucleotides: TGTGCCAGCAGCTTGGGACACAATCAGCCCCAGCATTTT. Encoded protein: CASSLGHNQPQHF.

V and J are TRBV2 and TRBJ2-7; maybe TRBD1 (6 bases). In germline, CDR1 is SNHLY, CDR2 FYNNEI. This CDR3 has 18 amino acids. Trimming removed 4 bases from V and 4 bases from J, with 26 bases in between. DNA of the CDR3: TGTGCCAGCAGTGGTTCCCCGGAACCGTCCAGGGGAAGTTACGAGCAGTACTTC. Its translation: CASSGSPEPSRGSYEQYF. The whole variable domain, filled in from reference TRBV2 and TRBJ2-7, reads EPEVTQTPSHQVTQMGQEVILRCVPISNHLYFYWYRQILGQKVEFLVSFYNNEISEKSEIFDDQFSVERPDGSNFTLKIRSTKLEDSAMYFCASSGSPEPSRGSYEQYFGPGTRLTVT.

The rearrangement joins TRBV28 to TRBJ2-1; D perhaps matches TRBD2 (5 bases). CDR3 length equals 12 residues. Germline CDR1 and CDR2: MDHEN and SYDVKM. The germline V and J ends were trimmed by 7 bases and 5 bases, with 9 bases remaining between them. The CDR3 DNA sequence: TGTGCCAGCACAAGCGGAAACAATGAGCAGTTCTTC. Its protein product is CASTSGNNEQFF. Using reference TRBV28 and TRBJ2-1 for the parts outside the CDR3, the full variable domain is DVKVTQSSRYLVKRTGEKVFLECVQDMDHENMFWYRQDPGLGLRLIYFSYDVKMKEKGDIPEGYSVSREKKERFSLILESASTNQTSMYLCASTSGNNEQFFGPGTRLTVL.

In DNA form, the CDR3 reads TGCAGTGCTAGTGGCCTAGCGGGTTTTAGCTATGAGCAGTTCTTC. It yields the protein CSASGLAGFSYEQFF. The chain is built from TRBV20-1 and TRBJ2-1, with TRBD2 matching 8 bases. The V gene end was trimmed by 3 bases and the J gene end by 8 bases; junction bases not matched to a gene: 12. The CDR3 spans 15 residues. The germline V gene has CDR1 DFQATT and CDR2 SNEGSKA (reference sequence).